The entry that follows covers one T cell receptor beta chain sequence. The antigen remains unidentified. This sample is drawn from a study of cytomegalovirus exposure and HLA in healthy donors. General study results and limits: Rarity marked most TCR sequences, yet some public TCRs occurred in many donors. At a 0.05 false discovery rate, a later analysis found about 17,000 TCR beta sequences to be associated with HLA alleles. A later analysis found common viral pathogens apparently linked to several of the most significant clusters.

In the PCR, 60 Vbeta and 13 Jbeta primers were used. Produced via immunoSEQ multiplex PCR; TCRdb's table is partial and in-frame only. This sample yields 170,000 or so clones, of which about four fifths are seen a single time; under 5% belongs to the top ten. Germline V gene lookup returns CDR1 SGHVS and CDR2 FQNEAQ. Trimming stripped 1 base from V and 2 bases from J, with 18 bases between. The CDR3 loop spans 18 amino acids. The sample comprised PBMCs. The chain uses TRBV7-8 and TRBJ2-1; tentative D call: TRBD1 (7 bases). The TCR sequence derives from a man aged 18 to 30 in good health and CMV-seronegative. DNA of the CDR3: TGTGCCAGCAGCTTAGTGGGGGGCCGGGACAGCGCCTACAATGAGCAGTTCTTC. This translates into CASSLVGGRDSAYNEQFF.